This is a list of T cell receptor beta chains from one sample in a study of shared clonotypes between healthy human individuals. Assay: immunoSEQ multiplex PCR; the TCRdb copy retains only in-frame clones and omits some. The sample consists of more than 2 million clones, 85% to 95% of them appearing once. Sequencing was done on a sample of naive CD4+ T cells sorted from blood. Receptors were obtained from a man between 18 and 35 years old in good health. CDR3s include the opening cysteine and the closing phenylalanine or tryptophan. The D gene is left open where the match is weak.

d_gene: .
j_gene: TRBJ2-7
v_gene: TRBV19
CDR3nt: TGTGCCAGTAGTGCGGACAGTTTGGCCCTCAACGAGCAGTACTTC
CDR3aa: CASSADSLALNEQYF

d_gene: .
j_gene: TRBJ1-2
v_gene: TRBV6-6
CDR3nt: TGTGCCAGCAGTTACTCTGGGGTCGCTGGCTACACCTTC
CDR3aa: CASSYSGVAGYTF

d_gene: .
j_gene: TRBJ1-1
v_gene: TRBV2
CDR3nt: TGTGCCAGCAGTTACAGGGCCCTGAACACTGAAGCTTTCTTT
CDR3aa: CASSYRALNTEAFF

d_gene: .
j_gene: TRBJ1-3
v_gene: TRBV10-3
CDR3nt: TGTGCCATCAGTGATGTCGGGGCCTTCTCTGGAAACACCATATATTTT
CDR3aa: CAISDVGAFSGNTIYF

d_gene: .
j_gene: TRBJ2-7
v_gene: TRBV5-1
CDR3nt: TGCGCCAGCAGCCCCTACCCGCCTTCGACAGCGCCTAATTACGAGCAGTACTTC
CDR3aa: CASSPYPPSTAPNYEQYF

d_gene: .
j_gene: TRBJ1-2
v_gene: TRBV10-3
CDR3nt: TGTGCCATCCGAGGGACTAACCATAACTATGGCTACACCTTC
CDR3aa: CAIRGTNHNYGYTF

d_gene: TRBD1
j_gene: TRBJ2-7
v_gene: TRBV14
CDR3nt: TGTGCCAGCACTAGAAACGAGGGACAGGGAGTTAGTGAGCAGTACTTC
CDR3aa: CASTRNEGQGVSEQYF

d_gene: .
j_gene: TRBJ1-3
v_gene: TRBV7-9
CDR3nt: TGTGCCAGCAGCTTAAGGCAGGGAGGAAACACCATATATTTT
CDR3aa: CASSLRQGGNTIYF

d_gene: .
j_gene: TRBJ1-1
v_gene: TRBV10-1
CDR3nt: TGCGCCAGCAGTGAGTCGAATCGGAACACTGAAGCTTTCTTT
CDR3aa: CASSESNRNTEAFF

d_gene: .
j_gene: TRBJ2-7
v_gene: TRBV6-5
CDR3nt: TGTGCCAGCAGCACAGGGATATCAATCCACGAGCAGTACTTC
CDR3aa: CASSTGISIHEQYF

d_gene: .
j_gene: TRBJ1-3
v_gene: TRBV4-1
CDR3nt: TGCGCCAGCAGCCAAGATCAGCTCGGAAACACCATATATTTT
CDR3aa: CASSQDQLGNTIYF

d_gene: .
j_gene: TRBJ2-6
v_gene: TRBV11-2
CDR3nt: TGTGCCAGCAGCCCATTGGCCTCCTCTGGGGCCAACGTCCTGACTTTC
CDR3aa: CASSPLASSGANVLTF

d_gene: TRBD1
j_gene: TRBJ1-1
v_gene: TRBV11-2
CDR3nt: TGTGCCAGCAGCACGCCAGGGGGCTCTGAAGCTTTCTTT
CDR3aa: CASSTPGGSEAFF

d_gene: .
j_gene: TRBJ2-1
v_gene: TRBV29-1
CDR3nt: TGCAGCGTTGACCCGTGGCCAGGCATTAACAACAATGAGCAGTTCTTC
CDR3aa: CSVDPWPGINNNEQFF

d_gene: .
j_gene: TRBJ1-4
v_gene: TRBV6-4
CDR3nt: TGTGCCAGCAGTGACTCCAACGGGGGGAATGGAGGGGGTAATGAAAAACTGTTTTTT
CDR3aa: CASSDSNGGNGGGNEKLFF

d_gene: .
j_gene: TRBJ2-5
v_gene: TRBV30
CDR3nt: TGTGCCTGGACCATAGGAGGGGCCCAGTACTTC
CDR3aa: CAWTIGGAQYF

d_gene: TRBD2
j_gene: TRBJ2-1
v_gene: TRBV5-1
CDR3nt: TGCGCCAGCAGCTTGGGGGGACTAGCGGGAGGGAATGAGCAGTTCTTC
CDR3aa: CASSLGGLAGGNEQFF

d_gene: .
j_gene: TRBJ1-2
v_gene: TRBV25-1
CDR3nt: TGTGCCAGCAGGGGGGACCTCTATGGCTACACCTTC
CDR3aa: CASRGDLYGYTF

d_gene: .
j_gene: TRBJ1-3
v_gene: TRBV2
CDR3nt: TGTGCCAGCAGTGGACAGGGAAACACCATATATTTT
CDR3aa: CASSGQGNTIYF

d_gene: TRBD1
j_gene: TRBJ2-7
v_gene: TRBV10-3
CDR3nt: TGTGCCATCAGCGATCGGGACAGCCTTTCCAATTACGAGCAGTACTTC
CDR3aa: CAISDRDSLSNYEQYF

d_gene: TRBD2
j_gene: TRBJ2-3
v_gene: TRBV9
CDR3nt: TGTGCCAGCAGCGTTGACTTAGCGGGAAGAGGTACAGATACGCAGTATTTT
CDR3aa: CASSVDLAGRGTDTQYF

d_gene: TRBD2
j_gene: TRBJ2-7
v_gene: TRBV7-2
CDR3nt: TGTGCCAGCAGCGCGCAGGGACTAGCGGAACTCTACGAGCAGTACTTC
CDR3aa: CASSAQGLAELYEQYF

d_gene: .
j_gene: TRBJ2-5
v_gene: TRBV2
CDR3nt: TGTGCCAGCACCGAAACAGGTACTCAAGAGACCCAGTACTTC
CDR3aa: CASTETGTQETQYF

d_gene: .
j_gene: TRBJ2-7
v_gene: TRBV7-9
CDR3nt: TGTGCCAGCAGTTTGGGAAGGTTAGGATCCGAGCAGTACTTC
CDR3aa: CASSLGRLGSEQYF

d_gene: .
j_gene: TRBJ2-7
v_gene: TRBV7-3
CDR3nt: TGTGCCAGCAGCCCCCAGGGTGGGACCGAGCAGTACTTC
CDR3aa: CASSPQGGTEQYF

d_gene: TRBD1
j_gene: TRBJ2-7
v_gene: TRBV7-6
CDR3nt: TGTGCCAGCAGCCCTCGGGACAGGGGGAACGAGCAGTACTTC
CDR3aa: CASSPRDRGNEQYF

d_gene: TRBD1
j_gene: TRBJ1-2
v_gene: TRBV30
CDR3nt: TGTGCCTGGAGGGGACAGGGGGCGGGTGGCTACACCTTC
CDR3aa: CAWRGQGAGGYTF

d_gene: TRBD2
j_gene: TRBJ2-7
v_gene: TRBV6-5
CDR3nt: TGTGCCAGCAGCCGGGGACTATACGAGCAGTACTTC
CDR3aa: CASSRGLYEQYF